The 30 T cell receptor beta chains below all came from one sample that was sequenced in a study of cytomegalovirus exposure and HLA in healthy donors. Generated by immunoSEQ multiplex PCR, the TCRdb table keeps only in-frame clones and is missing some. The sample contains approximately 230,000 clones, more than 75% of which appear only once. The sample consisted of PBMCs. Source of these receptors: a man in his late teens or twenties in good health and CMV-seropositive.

The CDR3 reads CASSIFGDSNQPQHF. CDR3 coding DNA: TGTGCCAGTAGTATCTTCGGGGATAGCAATCAGCCCCAGCATTTT. The chain couples TRBV19 to TRBJ1-5; no reliable D call. The germline gives CDR1 LNHDA, CDR2 SQIVND (reference sequence). The V gene lost 3 bases and the J gene lost 0 bases, with 9 bases spanning the gap. The length of the CDR3 is 15 residues.

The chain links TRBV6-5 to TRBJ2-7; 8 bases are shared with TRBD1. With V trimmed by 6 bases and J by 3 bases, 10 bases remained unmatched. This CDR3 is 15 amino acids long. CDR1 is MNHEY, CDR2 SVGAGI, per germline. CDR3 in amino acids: CASRTPGTGVYEQYF. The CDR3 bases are TGTGCCAGCAGGACCCCCGGGACAGGAGTCTACGAGCAGTACTTC.

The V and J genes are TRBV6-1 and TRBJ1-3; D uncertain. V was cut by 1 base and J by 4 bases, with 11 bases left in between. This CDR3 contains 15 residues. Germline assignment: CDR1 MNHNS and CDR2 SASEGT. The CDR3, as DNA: TGTGCCAGCAGTGAAGTTGGTGCCGGCGGAAACACCATATATTTT. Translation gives CASSEVGAGGNTIYF.

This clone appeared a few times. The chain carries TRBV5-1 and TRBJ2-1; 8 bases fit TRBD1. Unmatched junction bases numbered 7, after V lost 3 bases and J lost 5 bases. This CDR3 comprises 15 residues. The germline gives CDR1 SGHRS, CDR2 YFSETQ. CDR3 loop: CASSWTDRANNEQFF. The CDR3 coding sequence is TGCGCCAGCAGCTGGACGGACAGGGCGAACAATGAGCAGTTCTTC.

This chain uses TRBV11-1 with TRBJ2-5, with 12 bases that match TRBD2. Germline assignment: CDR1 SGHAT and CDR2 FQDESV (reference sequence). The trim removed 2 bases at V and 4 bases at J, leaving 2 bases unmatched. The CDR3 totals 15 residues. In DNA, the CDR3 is TGTGCCAGCAGCTTACCGGGACTAGCGGGAGAGACCCAGTACTTC. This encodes CASSLPGLAGETQYF.

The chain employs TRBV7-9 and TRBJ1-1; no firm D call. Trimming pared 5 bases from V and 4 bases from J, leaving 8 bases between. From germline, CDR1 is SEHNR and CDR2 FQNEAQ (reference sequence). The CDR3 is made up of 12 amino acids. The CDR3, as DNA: TGTGCCAGCAGCCACTCCGGCACTGAAGCTTTCTTT. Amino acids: CASSHSGTEAFF. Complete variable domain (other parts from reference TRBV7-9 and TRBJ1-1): DTGVSQNPRHKITKRGQNVTFRCDPISEHNRLYWYRQTLGQGPEFLTYFQNEAQLEKSRLLSDRFSAERPKGSFSTLEIQRTEQGDSAMYLCASSHSGTEAFFGQGTRLTVV.

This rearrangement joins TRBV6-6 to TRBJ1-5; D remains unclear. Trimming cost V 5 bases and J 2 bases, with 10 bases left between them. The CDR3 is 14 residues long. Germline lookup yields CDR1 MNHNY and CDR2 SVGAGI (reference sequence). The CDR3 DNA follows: TGTGCCAGCAGTACCCCGTGGGGCAATCAGCCCCAGCATTTT. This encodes CASSTPWGNQPQHF.

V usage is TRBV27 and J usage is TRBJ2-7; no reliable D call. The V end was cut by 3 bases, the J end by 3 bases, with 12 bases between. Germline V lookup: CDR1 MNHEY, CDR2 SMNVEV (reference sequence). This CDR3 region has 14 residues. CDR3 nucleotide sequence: TGTGCCAGCAGTTTTGCGCGGCAGGACTACGAGCAGTACTTC. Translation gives CASSFARQDYEQYF.

CDR3 coding DNA: TGCGCCAGCAGCTCGGGACTGGAGAACACTGAAGCTTTCTTT. Its protein is CASSSGLENTEAFF. This rearrangement joins TRBV5-1 to TRBJ1-1, with D perhaps TRBD1 (5 bases). Germline loops: CDR1 SGHRS, CDR2 YFSETQ. This CDR3 spans 14 amino acids. Trimming removed 3 bases at V and 1 base at J, with 10 bases between.

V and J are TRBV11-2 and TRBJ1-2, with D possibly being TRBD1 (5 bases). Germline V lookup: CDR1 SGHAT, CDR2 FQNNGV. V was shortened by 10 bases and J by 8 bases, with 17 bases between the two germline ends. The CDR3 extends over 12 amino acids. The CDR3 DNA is TGTGCCACCAACGCCGGGACGGGGGGCTACACCTTC. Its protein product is CATNAGTGGYTF.

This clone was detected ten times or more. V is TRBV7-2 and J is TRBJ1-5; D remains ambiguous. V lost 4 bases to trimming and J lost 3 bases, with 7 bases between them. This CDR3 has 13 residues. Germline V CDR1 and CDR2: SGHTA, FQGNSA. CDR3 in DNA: TGTGCCAGCAGCTCGGACCCCAATCAGCCCCAGCATTTT. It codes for CASSSDPNQPQHF.

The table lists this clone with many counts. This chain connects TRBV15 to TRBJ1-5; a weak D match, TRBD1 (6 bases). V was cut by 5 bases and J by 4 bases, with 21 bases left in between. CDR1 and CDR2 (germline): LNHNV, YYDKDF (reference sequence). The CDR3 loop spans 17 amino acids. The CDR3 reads CATSPSLEGVVNQPQHF. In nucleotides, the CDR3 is TGTGCCACCAGCCCCAGCTTGGAGGGGGTTGTTAATCAGCCCCAGCATTTT.

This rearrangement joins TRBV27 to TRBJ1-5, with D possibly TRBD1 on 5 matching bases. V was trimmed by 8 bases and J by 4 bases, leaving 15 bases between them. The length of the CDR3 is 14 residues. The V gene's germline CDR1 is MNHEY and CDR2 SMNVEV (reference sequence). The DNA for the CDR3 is TGTGCCAGCCGGACGGCGAGGGGAAATCAGCCCCAGCATTTT. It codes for CASRTARGNQPQHF.

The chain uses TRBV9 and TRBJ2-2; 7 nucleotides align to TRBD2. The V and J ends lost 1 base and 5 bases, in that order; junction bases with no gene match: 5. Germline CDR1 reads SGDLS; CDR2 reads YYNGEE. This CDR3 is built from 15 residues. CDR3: CASSVLSSGTGELFF. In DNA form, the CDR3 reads TGTGCCAGCAGCGTATTGAGTAGCGGGACCGGGGAGCTGTTTTTT.

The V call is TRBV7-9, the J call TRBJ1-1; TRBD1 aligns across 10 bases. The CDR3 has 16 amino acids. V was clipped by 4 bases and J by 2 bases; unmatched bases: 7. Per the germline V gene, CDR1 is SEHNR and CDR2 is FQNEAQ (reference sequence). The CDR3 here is CASSSTGGGGNTEAFF. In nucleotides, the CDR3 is TGTGCCAGCAGCTCGACAGGGGGCGGGGGTAACACTGAAGCTTTCTTT. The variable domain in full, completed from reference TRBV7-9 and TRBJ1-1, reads DTGVSQNPRHKITKRGQNVTFRCDPISEHNRLYWYRQTLGQGPEFLTYFQNEAQLEKSRLLSDRFSAERPKGSFSTLEIQRTEQGDSAMYLCASSSTGGGGNTEAFFGQGTRLTVV.

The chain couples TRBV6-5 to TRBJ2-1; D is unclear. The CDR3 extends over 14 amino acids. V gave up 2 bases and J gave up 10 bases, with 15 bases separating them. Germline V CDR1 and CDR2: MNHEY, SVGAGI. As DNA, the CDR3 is TGTGCCAGCAGTTACCCAGGACGGATGATGGAGCAGTTCTTC. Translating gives CASSYPGRMMEQFF.

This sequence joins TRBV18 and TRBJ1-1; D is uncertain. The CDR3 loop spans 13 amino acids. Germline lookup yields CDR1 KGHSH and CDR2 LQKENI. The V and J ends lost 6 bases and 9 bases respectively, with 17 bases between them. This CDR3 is CASSQSESGQAFF. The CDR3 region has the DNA TGTGCCAGCTCCCAGTCCGAATCAGGCCAAGCTTTCTTT.

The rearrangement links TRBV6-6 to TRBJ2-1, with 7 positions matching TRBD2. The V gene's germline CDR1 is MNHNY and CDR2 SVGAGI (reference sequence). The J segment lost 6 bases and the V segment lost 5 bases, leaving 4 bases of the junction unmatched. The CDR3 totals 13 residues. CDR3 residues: CASSPRLANEQFF. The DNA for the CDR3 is TGTGCCAGCAGTCCCAGACTAGCCAATGAGCAGTTCTTC.

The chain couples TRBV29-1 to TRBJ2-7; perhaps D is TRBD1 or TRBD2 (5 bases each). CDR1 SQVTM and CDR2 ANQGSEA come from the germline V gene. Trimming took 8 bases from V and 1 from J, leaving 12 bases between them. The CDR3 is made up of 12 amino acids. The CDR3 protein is CSIRDGSYEQYF. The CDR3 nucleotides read TGCAGCATCCGGGACGGTTCCTACGAGCAGTACTTC.

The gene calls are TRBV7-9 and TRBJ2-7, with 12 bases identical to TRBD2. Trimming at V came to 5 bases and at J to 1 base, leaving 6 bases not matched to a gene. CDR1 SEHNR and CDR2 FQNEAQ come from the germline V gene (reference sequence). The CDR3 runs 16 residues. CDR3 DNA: TGTGCCAGCAGCATTCGGACTAGCGGGGCTTCCTACGAGCAGTACTTC. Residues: CASSIRTSGASYEQYF.

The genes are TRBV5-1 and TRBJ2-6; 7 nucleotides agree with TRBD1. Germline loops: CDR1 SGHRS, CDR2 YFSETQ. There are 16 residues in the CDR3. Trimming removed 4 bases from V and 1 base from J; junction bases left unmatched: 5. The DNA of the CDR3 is TGCGCCAGCAGCAATGACAGGGTGTCTGGGGCCAACGTCCTGACTTTC. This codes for CASSNDRVSGANVLTF.

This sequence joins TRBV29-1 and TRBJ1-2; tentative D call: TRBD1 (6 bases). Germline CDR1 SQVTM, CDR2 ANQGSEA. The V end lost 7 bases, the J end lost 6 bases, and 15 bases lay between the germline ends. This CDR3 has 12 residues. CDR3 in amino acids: CSAGRAGDGYTF. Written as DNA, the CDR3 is TGCAGCGCGGGAAGAGCAGGGGATGGCTACACCTTC.

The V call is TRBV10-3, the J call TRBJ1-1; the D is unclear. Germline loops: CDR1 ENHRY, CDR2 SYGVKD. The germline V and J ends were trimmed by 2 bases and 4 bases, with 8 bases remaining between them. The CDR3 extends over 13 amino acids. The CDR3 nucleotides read TGTGCCATCAGTGAGAGCCAGGCCACTGAAGCTTTCTTT. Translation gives CAISESQATEAFF.

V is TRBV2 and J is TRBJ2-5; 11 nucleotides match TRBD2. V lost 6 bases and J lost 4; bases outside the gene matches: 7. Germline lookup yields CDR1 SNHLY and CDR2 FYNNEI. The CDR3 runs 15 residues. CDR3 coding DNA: TGTGCCAGCAGGAGACTAGCGGGGCCCGCAGAGACCCAGTACTTC. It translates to CASRRLAGPAETQYF.

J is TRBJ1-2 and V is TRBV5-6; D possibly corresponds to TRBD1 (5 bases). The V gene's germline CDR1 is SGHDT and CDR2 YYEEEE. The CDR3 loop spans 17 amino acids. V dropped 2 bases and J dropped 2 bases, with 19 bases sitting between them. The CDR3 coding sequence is TGTGCCAGCAGCTTACTAGACCGGGACGGGGGAAACTATGGCTACACCTTC. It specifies CASSLLDRDGGNYGYTF.

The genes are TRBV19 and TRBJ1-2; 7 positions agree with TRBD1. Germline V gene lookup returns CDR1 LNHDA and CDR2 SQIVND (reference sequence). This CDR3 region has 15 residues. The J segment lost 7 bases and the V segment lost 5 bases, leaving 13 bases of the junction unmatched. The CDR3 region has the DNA TGTGCCAGTAGTCCAGGGCCAGGGGGGCAAGTTGGCTACACCTTC. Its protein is CASSPGPGGQVGYTF. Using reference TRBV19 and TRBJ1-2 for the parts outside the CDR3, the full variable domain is DGGITQSPKYLFRKEGQNVTLSCEQNLNHDAMYWYRQDPGQGLRLIYYSQIVNDFQKGDIAEGYSVSREKKESFPLTVTSAQKNPTAFYLCASSPGPGGQVGYTFGSGTRLTVV.

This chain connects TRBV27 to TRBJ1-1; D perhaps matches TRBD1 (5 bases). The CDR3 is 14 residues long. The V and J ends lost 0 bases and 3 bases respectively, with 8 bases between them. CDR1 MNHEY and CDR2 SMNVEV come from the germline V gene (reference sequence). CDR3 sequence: CASSLSAGHTEAFF. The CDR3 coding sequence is TGTGCCAGCAGTTTATCGGCAGGGCACACTGAAGCTTTCTTT.

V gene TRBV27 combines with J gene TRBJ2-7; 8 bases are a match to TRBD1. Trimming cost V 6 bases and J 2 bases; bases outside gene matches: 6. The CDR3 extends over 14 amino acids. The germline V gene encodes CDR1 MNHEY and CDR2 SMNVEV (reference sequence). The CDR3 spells CASSQTTGAYEQYF. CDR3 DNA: TGTGCCAGCAGCCAGACGACAGGGGCCTACGAGCAGTACTTC.

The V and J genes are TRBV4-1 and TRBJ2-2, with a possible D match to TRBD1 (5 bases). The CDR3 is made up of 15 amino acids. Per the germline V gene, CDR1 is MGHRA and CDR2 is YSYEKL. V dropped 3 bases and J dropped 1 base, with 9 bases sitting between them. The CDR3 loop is CASSQRTRNTGELFF. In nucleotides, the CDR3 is TGCGCCAGCAGCCAGCGGACAAGGAACACCGGGGAGCTGTTTTTT.

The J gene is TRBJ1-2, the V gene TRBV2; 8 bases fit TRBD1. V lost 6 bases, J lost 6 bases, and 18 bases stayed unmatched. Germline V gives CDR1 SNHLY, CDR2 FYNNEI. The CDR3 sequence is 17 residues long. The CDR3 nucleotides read TGTGCCAGCAGACACAGGGGGAAAGGAAACCCGACAAATGGCTACACCTTC. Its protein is CASRHRGKGNPTNGYTF.